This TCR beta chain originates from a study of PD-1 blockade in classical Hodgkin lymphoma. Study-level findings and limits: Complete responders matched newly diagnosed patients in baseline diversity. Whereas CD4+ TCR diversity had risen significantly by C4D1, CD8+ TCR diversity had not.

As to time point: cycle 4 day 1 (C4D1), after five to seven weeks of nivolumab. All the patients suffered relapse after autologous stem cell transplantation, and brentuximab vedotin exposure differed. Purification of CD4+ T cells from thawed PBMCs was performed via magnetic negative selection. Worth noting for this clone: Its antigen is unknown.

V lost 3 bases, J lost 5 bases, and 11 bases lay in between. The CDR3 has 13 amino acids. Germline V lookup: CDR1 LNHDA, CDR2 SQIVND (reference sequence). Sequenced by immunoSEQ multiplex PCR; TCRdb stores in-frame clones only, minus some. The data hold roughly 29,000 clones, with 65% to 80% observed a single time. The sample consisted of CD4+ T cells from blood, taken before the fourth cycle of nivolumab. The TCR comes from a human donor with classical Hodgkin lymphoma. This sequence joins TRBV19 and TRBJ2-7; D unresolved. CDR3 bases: TGTGCCAGTAGTATCAAGGGTATCCACGAGCAGTACTTC. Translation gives CASSIKGIHEQYF.